This TCR beta chain was recorded in a study of identical twins. Study-wide findings and caveats: Weaker excess twin sharing was observed in beta out-of-frame sequences. Modeled out-of-frame TCR alpha sharing in monozygotic twins fell below observed levels. The authors noted that invariant MAIT and iNKT cells could partly confound zero-insertion analyses.

Germline-derived CDR1 and CDR2 are SQVTM and ANQGSEA. V gave up 3 bases and J gave up 4 bases; unmatched junction bases: 7. The CDR3 runs 15 residues. This clonotype has a count of ten or more. Its target is not known. One entry per CDR3 protein results from TCRdb running MiXCR on the 5' RACE reads. The profile shows 690,000 or so distinct CDR3 sequences, roughly 6% of them singletons. Sequencing input: naive T cells sorted from blood. The clonotype originates from a man aged 18 to 30 in good health. V usage is TRBV29-1 and J usage is TRBJ1-3; 9 bases are shared with TRBD1. The CDR3 nucleotides read TGCAGCGTTGATAGGGACAGGGTCTTCGGAAACACCATATATTTT. Translating it yields CSVDRDRVFGNTIYF.